This T cell receptor beta chain is drawn from a study of blood T cell repertoires in COVID-19. As processed by the authors: The assay estimated nucleated cells by amplifying reference gene primers. The assay was immunoSEQ multiplex PCR, and TCRdb's table has in-frame clones only and misses some. V and J calls and clone size are given by that table; D and trimming were obtained from the DNA. The profile covers about 210,000 clones, with 85% to 90% appearing a single time and around 1.7% taken by the ten largest. CDR1 LGHNA and CDR2 YSLEER come from the germline V gene. The CDR3 is made up of 14 amino acids. The ends were cut back, 6 bases at V and 7 bases at J, with 16 bases in the middle.

The specimen was peripheral blood. This receptor was obtained from a man between 18 and 35 years old with active or convalescent COVID-19. This rearrangement joins TRBV4-3 to TRBJ2-1, with a possible D match to TRBD2 (6 bases). CDR3 bases: TGCGCCAGCAGTTGGGACTCGTCAACTAATGAGCAGTTCTTC. It yields the protein CASSWDSSTNEQFF.